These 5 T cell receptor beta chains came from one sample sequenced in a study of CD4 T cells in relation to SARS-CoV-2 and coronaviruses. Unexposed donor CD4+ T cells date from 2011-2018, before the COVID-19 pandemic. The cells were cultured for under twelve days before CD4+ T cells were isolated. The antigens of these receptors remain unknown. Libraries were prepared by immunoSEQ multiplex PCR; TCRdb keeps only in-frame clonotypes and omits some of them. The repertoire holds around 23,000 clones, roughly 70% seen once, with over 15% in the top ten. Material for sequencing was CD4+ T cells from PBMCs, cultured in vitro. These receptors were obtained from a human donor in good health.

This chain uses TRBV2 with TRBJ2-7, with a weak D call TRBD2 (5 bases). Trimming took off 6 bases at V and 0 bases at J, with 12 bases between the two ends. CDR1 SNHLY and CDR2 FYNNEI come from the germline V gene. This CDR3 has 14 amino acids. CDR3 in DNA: TGTGCCAGCAGGCCGGGATTCGCCTCCTACGAGCAGTACTTC. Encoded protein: CASRPGFASYEQYF.

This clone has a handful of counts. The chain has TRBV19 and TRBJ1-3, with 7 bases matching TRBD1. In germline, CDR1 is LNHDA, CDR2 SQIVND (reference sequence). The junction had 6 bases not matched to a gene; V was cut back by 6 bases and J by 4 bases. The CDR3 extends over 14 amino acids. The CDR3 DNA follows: TGTGCCAGTAGCCCTGGGACAGCAGGAAACACCATATATTTT. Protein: CASSPGTAGNTIYF.

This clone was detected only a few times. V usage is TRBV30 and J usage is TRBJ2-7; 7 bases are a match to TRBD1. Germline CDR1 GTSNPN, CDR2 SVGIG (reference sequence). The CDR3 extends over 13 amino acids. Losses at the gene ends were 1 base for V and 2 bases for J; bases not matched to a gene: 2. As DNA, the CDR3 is TGTGCCTGGAGTGCGGACAGGACCTACGAGCAGTACTTC. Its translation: CAWSADRTYEQYF.

The CDR3, as DNA: TGTGCCAGCGCTCCCGGGACTGGGCTCTATGGCTACACCTTC. Its translation is CASAPGTGLYGYTF. V usage is TRBV4-2 and J usage is TRBJ1-2; D is perhaps TRBD1 (5 bases). Germline CDR1 LGHNA, CDR2 YNFKEQ. This CDR3 contains 14 residues. Trimming took 8 bases from V and 4 from J, leaving 17 bases between them.

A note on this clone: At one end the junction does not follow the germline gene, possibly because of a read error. CDR3: CASSEYSPTF. CDR3 in DNA: TGTGCCAGCAGTGAATATTCCCCGACCTTC. This chain links TRBV2 with TRBJ2-7; no clear D. Germline CDR1 reads SNHLY; CDR2 reads FYNNEI. CDR3 size: 10 residues.